This T cell receptor (beta chain) was recorded in a study of early stage breast cancer tumors. Notes on this clone: No antigen is known for it.

The repertoire was sequenced with immunoSEQ multiplex PCR; TCRdb's copy has only in-frame clones and lacks some. The sample lists 9,000 to 10,000 clones; over 60% were seen once. J gave up 5 bases and V 3 bases, and 9 bases lay outside the gene matches. Germline assignment: CDR1 ENHRY and CDR2 SYGVKD. This CDR3 has 16 amino acids. Whole-study findings and limits: Commonly generated sequences made up most enriched TCRB sequences shared between patients.

The V call is TRBV10-3, the J call TRBJ2-1; 8 positions match TRBD2. The sequenced material came from breast tumor tissue. The source of this sequence is a person aged 50-59 years with breast cancer. CDR3 region: CAISDLAGGWDNEQFF. CDR3 coding DNA: TGTGCCATCAGTGACTTGGCGGGAGGTTGGGACAATGAGCAGTTCTTC.